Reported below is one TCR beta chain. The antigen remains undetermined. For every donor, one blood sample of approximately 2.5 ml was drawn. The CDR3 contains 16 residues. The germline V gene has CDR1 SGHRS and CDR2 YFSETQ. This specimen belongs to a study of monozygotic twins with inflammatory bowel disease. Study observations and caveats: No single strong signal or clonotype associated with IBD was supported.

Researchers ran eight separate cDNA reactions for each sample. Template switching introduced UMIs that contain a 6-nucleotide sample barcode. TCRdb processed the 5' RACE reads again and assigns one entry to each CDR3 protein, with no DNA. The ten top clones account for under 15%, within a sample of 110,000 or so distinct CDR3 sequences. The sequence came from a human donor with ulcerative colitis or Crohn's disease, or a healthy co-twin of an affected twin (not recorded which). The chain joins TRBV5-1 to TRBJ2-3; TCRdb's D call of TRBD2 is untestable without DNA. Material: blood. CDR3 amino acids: CASSPNSGTPTDTQYF.